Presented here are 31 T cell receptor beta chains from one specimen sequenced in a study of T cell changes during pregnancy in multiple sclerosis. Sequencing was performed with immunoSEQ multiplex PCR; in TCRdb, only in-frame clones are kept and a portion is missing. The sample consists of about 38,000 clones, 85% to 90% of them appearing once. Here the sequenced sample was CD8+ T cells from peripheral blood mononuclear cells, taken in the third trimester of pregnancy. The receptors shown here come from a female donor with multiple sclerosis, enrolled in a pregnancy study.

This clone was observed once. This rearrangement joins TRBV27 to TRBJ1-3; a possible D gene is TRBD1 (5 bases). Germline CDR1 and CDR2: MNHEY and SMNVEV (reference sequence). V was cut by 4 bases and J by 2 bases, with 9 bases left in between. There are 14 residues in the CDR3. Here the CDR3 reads CASSSMGPGNTIYF. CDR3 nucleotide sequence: TGTGCCAGCAGTTCTATGGGGCCTGGAAACACCATATATTTT.

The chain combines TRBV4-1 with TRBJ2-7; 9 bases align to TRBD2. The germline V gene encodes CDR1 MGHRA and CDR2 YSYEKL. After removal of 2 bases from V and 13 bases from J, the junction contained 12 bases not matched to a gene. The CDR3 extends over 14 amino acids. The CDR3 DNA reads TGCGCCAGCAGCCAATTATTGGCGAGCGGGGGGATTTACTTC. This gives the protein CASSQLLASGGIYF.

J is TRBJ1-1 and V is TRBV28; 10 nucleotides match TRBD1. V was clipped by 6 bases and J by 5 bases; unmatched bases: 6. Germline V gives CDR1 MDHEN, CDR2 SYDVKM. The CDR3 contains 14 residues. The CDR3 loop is CASRDRGAWTEAFF. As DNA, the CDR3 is TGTGCCAGCAGGGACAGGGGGGCGTGGACTGAAGCTTTCTTT.

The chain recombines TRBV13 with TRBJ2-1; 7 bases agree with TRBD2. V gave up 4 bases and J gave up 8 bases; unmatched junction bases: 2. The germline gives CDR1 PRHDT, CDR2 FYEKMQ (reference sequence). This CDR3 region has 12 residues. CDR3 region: CASSSAGDEQFF. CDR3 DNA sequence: TGTGCCAGCAGCTCCGCGGGGGATGAGCAGTTCTTC.

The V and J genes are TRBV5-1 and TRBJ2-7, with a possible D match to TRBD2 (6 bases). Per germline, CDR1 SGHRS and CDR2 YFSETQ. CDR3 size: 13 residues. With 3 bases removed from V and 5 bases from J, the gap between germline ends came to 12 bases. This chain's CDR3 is CASSYTGRNEQYF. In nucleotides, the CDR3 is TGCGCCAGCAGCTACACGGGGAGGAACGAGCAGTACTTC.

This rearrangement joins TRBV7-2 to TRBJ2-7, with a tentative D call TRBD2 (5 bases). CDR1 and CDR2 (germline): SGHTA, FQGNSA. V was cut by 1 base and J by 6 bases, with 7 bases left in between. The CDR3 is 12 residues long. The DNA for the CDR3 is TGTGCCAGCAGCTTAGGGAGCGGCGAGCAGTACTTC. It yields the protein CASSLGSGEQYF.

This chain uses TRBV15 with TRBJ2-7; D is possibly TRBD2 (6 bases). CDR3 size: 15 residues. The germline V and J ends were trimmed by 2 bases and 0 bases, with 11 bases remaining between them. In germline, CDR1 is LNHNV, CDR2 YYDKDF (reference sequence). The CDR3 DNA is TGTGCCACCAGCAGATCCGGGACTTCCTCCTACGAGCAGTACTTC. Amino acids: CATSRSGTSSYEQYF.

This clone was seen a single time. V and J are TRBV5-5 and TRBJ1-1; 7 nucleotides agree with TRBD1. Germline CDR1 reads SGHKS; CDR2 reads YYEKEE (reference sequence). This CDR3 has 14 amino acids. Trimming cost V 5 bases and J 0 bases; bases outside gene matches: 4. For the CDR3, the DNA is TGTGCCAGCAGGTCGGGACAGTTGAACACTGAAGCTTTCTTT. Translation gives CASRSGQLNTEAFF.

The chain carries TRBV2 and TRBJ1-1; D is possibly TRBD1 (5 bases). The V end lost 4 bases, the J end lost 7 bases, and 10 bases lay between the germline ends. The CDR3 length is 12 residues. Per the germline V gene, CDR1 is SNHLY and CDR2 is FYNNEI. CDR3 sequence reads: CASSALTVEAFF. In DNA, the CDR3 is TGTGCCAGCAGTGCGTTGACAGTTGAAGCTTTCTTT. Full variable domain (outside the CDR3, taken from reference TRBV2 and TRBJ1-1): EPEVTQTPSHQVTQMGQEVILRCVPISNHLYFYWYRQILGQKVEFLVSFYNNEISEKSEIFDDQFSVERPDGSNFTLKIRSTKLEDSAMYFCASSALTVEAFFGQGTRLTVV.

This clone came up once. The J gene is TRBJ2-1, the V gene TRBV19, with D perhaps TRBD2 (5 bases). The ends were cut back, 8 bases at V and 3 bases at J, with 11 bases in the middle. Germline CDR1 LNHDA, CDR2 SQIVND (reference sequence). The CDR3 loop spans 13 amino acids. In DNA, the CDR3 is TGTGCCAGTCTTTCCCGGGGCTACAATGAGCAGTTCTTC. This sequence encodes CASLSRGYNEQFF.

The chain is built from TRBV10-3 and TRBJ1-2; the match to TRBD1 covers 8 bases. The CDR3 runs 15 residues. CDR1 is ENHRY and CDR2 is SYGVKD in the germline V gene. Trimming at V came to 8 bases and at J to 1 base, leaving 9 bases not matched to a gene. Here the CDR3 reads CAIGDETGVNYGYTF. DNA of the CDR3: TGTGCCATCGGCGACGAGACAGGGGTTAACTATGGCTACACCTTC.

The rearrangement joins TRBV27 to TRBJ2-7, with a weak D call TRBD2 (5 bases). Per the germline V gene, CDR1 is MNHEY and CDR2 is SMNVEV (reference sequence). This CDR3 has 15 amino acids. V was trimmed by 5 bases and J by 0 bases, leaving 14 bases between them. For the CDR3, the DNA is TGTGCCAGCAGTACGGACTTCTCCCCCTCCTACGAGCAGTACTTC. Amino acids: CASSTDFSPSYEQYF.

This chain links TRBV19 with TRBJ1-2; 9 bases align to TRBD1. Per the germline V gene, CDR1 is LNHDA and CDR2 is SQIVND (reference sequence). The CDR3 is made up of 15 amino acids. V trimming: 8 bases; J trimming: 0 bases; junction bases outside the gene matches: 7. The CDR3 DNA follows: TGTGCCAGTCTCCGGGACAGGGAAGCTAACTATGGCTACACCTTC. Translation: CASLRDREANYGYTF.

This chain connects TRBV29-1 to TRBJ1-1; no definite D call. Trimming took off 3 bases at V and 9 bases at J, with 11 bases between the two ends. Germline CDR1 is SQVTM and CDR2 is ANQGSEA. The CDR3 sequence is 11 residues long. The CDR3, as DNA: TGCAGCGTTGAGCGCGGATCTAAAGCTTTCTTT. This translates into CSVERGSKAFF. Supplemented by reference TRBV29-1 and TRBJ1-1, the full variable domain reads SAVISQKPSRDICQRGTSLTIQCQVDSQVTMMFWYRQQPGQSLTLIATANQGSEATYESGFVIDKFPISRPNLTFSTLTVSNMSPEDSSIYLCSVERGSKAFFGQGTRLTVV.

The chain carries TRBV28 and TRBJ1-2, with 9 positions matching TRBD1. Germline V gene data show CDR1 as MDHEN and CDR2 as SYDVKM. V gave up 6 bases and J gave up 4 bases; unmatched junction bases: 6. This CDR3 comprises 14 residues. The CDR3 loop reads CASSRDREGYGYTF. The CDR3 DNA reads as TGTGCCAGCAGCAGGGACAGGGAGGGCTATGGCTACACCTTC.

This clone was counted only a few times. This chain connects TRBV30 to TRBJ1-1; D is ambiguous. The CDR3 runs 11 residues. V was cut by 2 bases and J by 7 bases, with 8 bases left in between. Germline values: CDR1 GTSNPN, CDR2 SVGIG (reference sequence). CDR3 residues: CAWSWEGEAFF. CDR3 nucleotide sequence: TGTGCCTGGAGTTGGGAGGGTGAAGCTTTCTTT.

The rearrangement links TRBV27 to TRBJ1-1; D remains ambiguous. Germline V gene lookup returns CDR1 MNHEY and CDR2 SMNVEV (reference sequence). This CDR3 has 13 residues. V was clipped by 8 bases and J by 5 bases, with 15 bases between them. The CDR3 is CASGSGRLTEAFF. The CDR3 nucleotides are TGTGCCAGCGGATCCGGGAGATTGACTGAAGCTTTCTTT.

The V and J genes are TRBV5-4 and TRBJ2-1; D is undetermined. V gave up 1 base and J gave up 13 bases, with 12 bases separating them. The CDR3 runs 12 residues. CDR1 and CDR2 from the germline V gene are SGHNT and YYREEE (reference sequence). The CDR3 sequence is CASSLYGSEQFF. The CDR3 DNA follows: TGTGCCAGCAGCTTGTATGGCTCTGAACAGTTCTTC.

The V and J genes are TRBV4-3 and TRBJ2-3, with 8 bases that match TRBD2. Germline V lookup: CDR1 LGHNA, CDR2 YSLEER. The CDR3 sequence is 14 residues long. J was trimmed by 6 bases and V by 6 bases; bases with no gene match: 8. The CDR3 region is CASSPGTSWDTQYF. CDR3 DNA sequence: TGCGCCAGCAGTCCCGGGACTAGTTGGGATACGCAGTATTTT.

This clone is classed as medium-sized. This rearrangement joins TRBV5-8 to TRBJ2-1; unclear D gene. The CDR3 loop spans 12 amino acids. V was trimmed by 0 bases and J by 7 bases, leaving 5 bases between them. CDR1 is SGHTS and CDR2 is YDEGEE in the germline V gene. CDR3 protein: CASSLALNEQFF. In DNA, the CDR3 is TGTGCCAGCAGCTTGGCCCTAAATGAGCAGTTCTTC.

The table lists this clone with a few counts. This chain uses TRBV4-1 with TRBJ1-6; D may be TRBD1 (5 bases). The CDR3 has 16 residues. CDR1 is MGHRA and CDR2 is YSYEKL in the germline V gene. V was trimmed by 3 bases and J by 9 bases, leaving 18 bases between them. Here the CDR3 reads CASSQSSERGGSPLHF. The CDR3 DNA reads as TGCGCCAGCAGCCAGTCCTCGGAGCGGGGGGGTTCACCCCTCCACTTT.

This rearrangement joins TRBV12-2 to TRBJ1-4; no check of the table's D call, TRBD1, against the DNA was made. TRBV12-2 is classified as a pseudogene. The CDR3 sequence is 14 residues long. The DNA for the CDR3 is TGTGCAAGTCGCTTCCGGGACAGAGATGAAAAACTGTTTTTT. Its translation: CASRFRDRDEKLFF.

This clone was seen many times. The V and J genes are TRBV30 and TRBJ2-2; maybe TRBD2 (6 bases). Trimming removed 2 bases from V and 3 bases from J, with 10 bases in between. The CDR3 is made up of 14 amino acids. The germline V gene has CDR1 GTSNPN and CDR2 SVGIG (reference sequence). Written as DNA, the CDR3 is TGTGCCTGGAGTACGGGACTGCACACCGGGGAGCTGTTTTTT. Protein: CAWSTGLHTGELFF.

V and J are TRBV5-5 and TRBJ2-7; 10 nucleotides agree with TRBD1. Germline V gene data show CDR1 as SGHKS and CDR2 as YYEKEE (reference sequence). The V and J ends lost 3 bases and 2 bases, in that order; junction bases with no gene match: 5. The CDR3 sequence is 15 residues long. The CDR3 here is CASSSRDRGTYEQYF. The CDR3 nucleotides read TGTGCCAGCAGCTCCCGGGACAGGGGAACCTACGAGCAGTACTTC. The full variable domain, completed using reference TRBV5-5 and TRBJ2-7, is DAGVTQSPTHLIKTRGQQVTLRCSPISGHKSVSWYQQVLGQGPQFIFQYYEKEERGRGNFPDRFSARQFPNYSSELNVNALLLGDSALYLCASSSRDRGTYEQYFGPGTRLTVT.

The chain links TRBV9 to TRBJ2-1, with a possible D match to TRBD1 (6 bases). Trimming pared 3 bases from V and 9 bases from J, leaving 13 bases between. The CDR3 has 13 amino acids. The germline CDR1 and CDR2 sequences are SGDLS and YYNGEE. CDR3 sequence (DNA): TGTGCCAGCAGCGCTTGGCTGGGGGCTGAGCAGTTCTTC. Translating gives CASSAWLGAEQFF. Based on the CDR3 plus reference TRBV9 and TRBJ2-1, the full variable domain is DSGVTQTPKHLITATGQRVTLRCSPRSGDLSVYWYQQSLDQGLQFLIQYYNGEERAKGNILERFSAQQFPDLHSELNLSSLELGDSALYFCASSAWLGAEQFFGPGTRLTVL.

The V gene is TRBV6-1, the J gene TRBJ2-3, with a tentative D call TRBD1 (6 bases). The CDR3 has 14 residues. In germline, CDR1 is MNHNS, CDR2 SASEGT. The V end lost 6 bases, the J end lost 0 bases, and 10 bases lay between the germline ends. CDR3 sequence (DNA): TGTGCCAGCAGCAGACAGGCTAGCACAGATACGCAGTATTTT. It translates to CASSRQASTDTQYF.

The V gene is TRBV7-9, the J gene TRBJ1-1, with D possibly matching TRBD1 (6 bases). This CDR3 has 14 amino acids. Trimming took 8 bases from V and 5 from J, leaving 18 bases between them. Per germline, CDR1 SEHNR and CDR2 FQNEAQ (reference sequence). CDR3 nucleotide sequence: TGTGCCAGCGCCTTCGGAGGGGGAGGGACTGAAGCTTTCTTT. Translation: CASAFGGGGTEAFF.

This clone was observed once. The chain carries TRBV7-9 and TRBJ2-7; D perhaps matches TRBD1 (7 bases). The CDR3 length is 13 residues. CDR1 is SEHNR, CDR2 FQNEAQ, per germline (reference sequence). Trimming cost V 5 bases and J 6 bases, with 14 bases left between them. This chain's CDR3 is CASSPPGGSEQYF. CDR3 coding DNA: TGTGCCAGCAGCCCACCAGGGGGGAGCGAGCAGTACTTC.

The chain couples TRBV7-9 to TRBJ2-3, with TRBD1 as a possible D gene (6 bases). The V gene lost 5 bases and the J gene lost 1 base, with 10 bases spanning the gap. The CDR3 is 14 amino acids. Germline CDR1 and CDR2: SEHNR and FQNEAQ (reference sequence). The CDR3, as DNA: TGTGCCAGCAGCCGACGACAGGGCACAGATACGCAGTATTTT. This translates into CASSRRQGTDTQYF.

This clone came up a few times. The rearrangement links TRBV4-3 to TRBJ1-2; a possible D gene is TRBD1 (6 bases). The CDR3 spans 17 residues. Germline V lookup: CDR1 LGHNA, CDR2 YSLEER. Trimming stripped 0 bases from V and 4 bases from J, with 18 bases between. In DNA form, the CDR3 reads TGCGCCAGCAGCCAAGAGTGGCACAGGGCAATTCTCTATGGCTACACCTTC. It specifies CASSQEWHRAILYGYTF.

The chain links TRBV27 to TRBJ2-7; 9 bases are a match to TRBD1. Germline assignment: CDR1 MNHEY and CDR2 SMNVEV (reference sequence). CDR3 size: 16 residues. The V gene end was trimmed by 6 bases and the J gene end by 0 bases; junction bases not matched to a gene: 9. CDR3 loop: CASRHVGTGTSYEQYF. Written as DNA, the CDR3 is TGTGCCAGCAGGCATGTGGGGACAGGGACCTCCTACGAGCAGTACTTC.